Each of the 22 T cell receptor beta chains below was sequenced from the same sample in a study of neurological immune-mediated disorders. TCRdb ran MiXCR on the 5' RACE reads and lists one entry per CDR3 protein. The sample consists of about 21,000 distinct CDR3 sequences, around 6.2% of them appearing once. The specimen was CD8+ T cells from blood. The receptors shown here come from a young man in good health.

This clonotype was counted at least ten times. The genes are TRBV5-1 and TRBJ2-7; D ambiguous. The germline V gene encodes CDR1 SGHRS and CDR2 YFSETQ. The CDR3 has 13 amino acids. The V end lost 0 bases, the J end lost 4 bases, and 8 bases lay between the germline ends. The CDR3 is CASSLDSRYEQYF. CDR3 nucleotides: TGCGCCAGCAGCTTGGACTCAAGGTACGAGCAGTACTTC.

This clonotype was seen at least ten times. CDR3 in amino acids: CSARGGGQMSSYNEQFF. In DNA, the CDR3 is TGCAGTGCTAGAGGGGGCGGACAGATGAGCTCCTACAATGAGCAGTTCTTC. This chain connects TRBV20-1 to TRBJ2-1; a weak D match, TRBD1 (6 bases). Between the trimmed V and J ends, which lost 1 base and 0 bases, there was a span of 16 bases. Germline V CDR1 and CDR2: DFQATT, SNEGSKA (reference sequence). This CDR3 is 17 amino acids long.

This clonotype occurred many times. This chain links TRBV7-9 with TRBJ2-1; 11 positions match TRBD2. Looked up from germline, CDR1 is SEHNR and CDR2 is FQNEAQ (reference sequence). V was pared by 10 bases and J by 2 bases, with 1 base of the junction left unmatched. The CDR3 has 13 residues. This CDR3 is CATTSGTYNEQFF. The DNA of the CDR3 is TGTGCCACGACTAGCGGGACCTACAATGAGCAGTTCTTC.

At least ten counts were recorded for this clonotype. This rearrangement joins TRBV5-5 to TRBJ2-2; D is uncertain. Trimming took off 0 bases at V and 4 bases at J, with 10 bases between the two ends. CDR1 and CDR2 (germline): SGHKS, YYEKEE (reference sequence). The CDR3 runs 15 residues. CDR3 in amino acids: CASSLGRIITGELFF. CDR3 sequence (DNA): TGTGCCAGCAGCTTGGGACGGATTATCACCGGGGAGCTGTTTTTT.

The sample holds many counts of this clonotype. The CDR3 spells CASSQVSGPMTGELFF. In DNA, the CDR3 is TGCGCCAGCAGCCAAGTTTCCGGACCCATGACCGGGGAGCTGTTTTTT. The chain uses TRBV4-1 and TRBJ2-2; no reliable D call. The V gene's germline CDR1 is MGHRA and CDR2 YSYEKL. This CDR3 contains 16 residues. The germline V and J ends were trimmed by 1 base and 5 bases, with 14 bases remaining between them.

In its sample, this clonotype was seen many times. The genes are TRBV5-1 and TRBJ1-1; D ambiguous. Trimming took off 0 bases at V and 3 bases at J, with 6 bases between the two ends. The CDR3 is 13 amino acids. CDR1 is SGHRS and CDR2 is YFSETQ in the germline V gene. The CDR3 loop reads CASSLGRYTEAFF. DNA for the CDR3: TGCGCCAGCAGCTTGGGGAGGTACACTGAAGCTTTCTTT.

The table lists this clonotype with many counts. The chain couples TRBV6-2 or TRBV6-3 to TRBJ2-7; D is unclear. Trimming took 5 bases from V and 0 from J, leaving 2 bases between them. The CDR3 totals 11 residues. CDR1 and CDR2 (germline): MNHEY, SVGEGT. CDR3 sequence reads: CASSRSYEQYF. CDR3 DNA sequence: TGTGCCAGCAGTCGCTCCTACGAGCAGTACTTC.

This clonotype was picked up many times. V is TRBV12-3 or TRBV12-4 and J is TRBJ2-5; D is unclear. V lost 7 bases and J lost 5, with 8 bases in between. This CDR3 contains 11 residues. In DNA, the CDR3 is TGTGCCAGCACTGGGGATGAGACCCAGTACTTC. It specifies CASTGDETQYF.

This clonotype has a count of ten or more. The J gene is TRBJ2-7, the V gene TRBV6-2 or TRBV6-3; no clear D gene. Trimming pared 0 bases from V and 3 bases from J, leaving 9 bases between. Germline CDR1 and CDR2: MNHEY and SVGEGT. This CDR3 has 14 residues. CDR3 coding DNA: TGTGCCAGCAGTTACTCGATCCTACTCTACGAGCAGTACTTC. Its translation: CASSYSILLYEQYF.

This clonotype was seen ten or more times. The chain is built from TRBV5-1 and TRBJ2-2; 9 bases agree with TRBD2. With V trimmed by 4 bases and J by 7 bases, 11 bases remained unmatched. Germline CDR1 and CDR2: SGHRS and YFSETQ. This CDR3 comprises 16 residues. The chain's CDR3 is CASSPASGGPGGELFF. The CDR3 region has the DNA TGCGCCAGCAGCCCCGCCAGCGGGGGGCCGGGCGGGGAGCTGTTTTTT.

This clonotype occurred many times. This chain uses TRBV20-1 with TRBJ2-7; no definite D call. The V end lost 2 bases, the J end lost 4 bases, and 18 bases lay between the germline ends. Germline assignment: CDR1 DFQATT and CDR2 SNEGSKA (reference sequence). This CDR3 has 15 residues. The CDR3 nucleotides are TGCAGTGCTAGACCGCCCCTGCCGATAGATTACGAGCAGTACTTC. This sequence encodes CSARPPLPIDYEQYF.

This clonotype appeared many times. The chain links TRBV6-5 to TRBJ2-1; TRBD1 matches at 9 bases. CDR1 MNHEY and CDR2 SVGAGI come from the germline V gene. The CDR3 spans 16 residues. Trimming at V came to 5 bases and at J to 8 bases, leaving 13 bases not matched to a gene. The CDR3 sequence: CASSRTQGAGNDEQFF. CDR3 DNA: TGTGCCAGCAGTAGGACACAGGGGGCCGGTAACGATGAGCAGTTCTTC.

This clonotype was seen repeatedly, ten times or more. The chain employs TRBV6-2 or TRBV6-3 and TRBJ1-5; D unresolved. Per germline, CDR1 MNHEY and CDR2 SVGEGT. Trimming took off 8 bases at V and 0 bases at J, with 11 bases between the two ends. The CDR3 length is 14 residues. DNA for the CDR3: TGTGCCAGCTCGCACGGGAATAGCAATCAGCCCCAGCATTTT. This gives the protein CASSHGNSNQPQHF.

There are many counts of this clonotype. V is TRBV5-1 and J is TRBJ2-2; possibly TRBD1 or TRBD2 for D (6 bases each). The CDR3 runs to 15 residues. Between the trimmed V and J ends, which lost 0 bases and 11 bases, there was a span of 17 bases. Germline V gene sequence: CDR1 SGHRS, CDR2 YFSETQ. The DNA of the CDR3 is TGCGCCAGCAGCTTGGATTGGGGGGCTGGGCTCGAGCTGTTTTTT. It translates to CASSLDWGAGLELFF.

In its sample, this clonotype was seen many times. This CDR3 is CASSLYWQGGNQPQHF. In DNA, the CDR3 is TGTGCCAGCAGCTTGTATTGGCAGGGAGGAAATCAGCCCCAGCATTTT. The rearrangement links TRBV5-5 to TRBJ1-5, with a possible D match to TRBD1 (5 bases). CDR3 size: 16 residues. CDR1 is SGHKS, CDR2 YYEKEE, per germline (reference sequence). Trimming took 1 base from V and 4 from J, leaving 15 bases between them.

The chain has TRBV7-2 and TRBJ1-3; D perhaps matches TRBD1 (5 bases). V shed 0 bases and J shed 1 base, with 7 bases lying between them. Germline V gene lookup returns CDR1 SGHTA and CDR2 FQGNSA. There are 15 residues in the CDR3. CDR3 in amino acids: CASSLAGGSGNTIYF. The DNA of the CDR3 is TGTGCCAGCAGCTTAGCGGGGGGGTCTGGAAACACCATATATTTT.

This clonotype was picked up many times. This rearrangement joins TRBV20-1 to TRBJ1-2; D is uncertain. Trimming took 3 bases from V and 8 from J, leaving 10 bases between them. The germline V gene has CDR1 DFQATT and CDR2 SNEGSKA (reference sequence). CDR3 length equals 11 residues. CDR3 sequence (DNA): TGCAGTGCTAGTTCGGATATAGGCTACACCTTC. Its translation is CSASSDIGYTF.

At least ten counts were recorded for this clonotype. The rearrangement uses TRBV20-1 and TRBJ2-7; D possibly corresponds to TRBD2 (6 bases). Germline CDR1 and CDR2: DFQATT and SNEGSKA (reference sequence). V was shortened by 0 bases and J by 4 bases, with 19 bases between the two germline ends. The CDR3 runs 16 residues. The CDR3 region is CSARDLGGVPLYEQYF. The CDR3, as DNA: TGCAGTGCTAGAGATCTCGGGGGTGTCCCTTTGTACGAGCAGTACTTC.

At least ten counts were recorded for this clonotype. The V call is TRBV2, the J call TRBJ1-5; the D gene is possibly TRBD1 (6 bases). Germline CDR1 SNHLY, CDR2 FYNNEI. V was clipped by 2 bases and J by 7 bases, with 21 bases between them. CDR3 length: 17 amino acids. CDR3 nucleotide sequence: TGTGCCAGCAGTGAATGGGTGGGGGGGCTGAAGGAACAGCCCCAGCATTTT. It encodes CASSEWVGGLKEQPQHF.

By proportion, this clonotype is medium-sized. V and J are TRBV10-3 and TRBJ1-2; TRBD1 is a possible D gene (5 bases). CDR1 and CDR2 from the germline V gene are ENHRY and SYGVKD. Trimming shortened V by 2 bases and J by 2 bases, and 6 bases separated the two germline ends. There are 13 residues in the CDR3. The CDR3 DNA is TGTGCCATCAGTGAGCGGGACAACTATGGCTACACCTTC. Translating it yields CAISERDNYGYTF.

This clonotype was detected ten times or more. The gene calls are TRBV6-2 or TRBV6-3 and TRBJ1-5; 8 bases are a match to TRBD1. Germline V gene lookup returns CDR1 MNHEY and CDR2 SVGEGT. Losses at the gene ends were 2 bases for V and 5 bases for J; bases not matched to a gene: 8. This CDR3 is 16 amino acids long. This CDR3 reads CASSYLTGGVYQPQHF. CDR3 sequence (DNA): TGTGCCAGCAGTTACCTCACAGGGGGAGTATATCAGCCCCAGCATTTT.

Ten or more counts support this clonotype. The chain couples TRBV6-5 to TRBJ1-2; 9 nucleotides align to TRBD1. This CDR3 spans 14 amino acids. The germline V gene encodes CDR1 MNHEY and CDR2 SVGAGI. V lost 5 bases, J lost 4 bases, and 5 bases stayed unmatched. CDR3 loop: CASSTQGAVYGYTF. As DNA, the CDR3 is TGTGCCAGCAGTACACAGGGGGCCGTCTATGGCTACACCTTC.